These 15 T cell receptor beta chains came from one sample sequenced in a study of blood T cell repertoires in COVID-19. Sequenced by immunoSEQ multiplex PCR; TCRdb stores in-frame clones only, minus some. The sample records 190,000 or so clones, about 83% being singletons. The sample taken for sequencing was peripheral blood. These TCRs come from a man between 50 and 59 years old with active or convalescent COVID-19.

V gene TRBV18 combines with J gene TRBJ1-1; D uncertain. CDR3 length: 14 amino acids. Looked up from germline, CDR1 is KGHSH and CDR2 is LQKENI. V was pared by 5 bases and J by 1 base, with 11 bases between. In nucleotides, the CDR3 is TGTGCCAGCTCATCGAGAATAGCGAACACTGAAGCTTTCTTT. Translating it yields CASSSRIANTEAFF.

The chain recombines TRBV2 with TRBJ1-2, with TRBD1 matching over 8 bases. The germline V gene encodes CDR1 SNHLY and CDR2 FYNNEI. V lost 6 bases, J lost 2 bases, and 8 bases stayed unmatched. The CDR3 sequence is 15 residues long. For the CDR3, the DNA is TGTGCCAGCAGGGAAACCGGACAGGGAAACTATGGCTACACCTTC. Protein: CASRETGQGNYGYTF.

J is TRBJ2-3 and V is TRBV27; TRBD2 agrees at 9 bases. CDR1 is MNHEY and CDR2 is SMNVEV in the germline V gene (reference sequence). The CDR3 runs 14 residues. The J segment lost 6 bases and the V segment lost 3 bases, leaving 4 bases of the junction unmatched. CDR3 region: CASSFSGSPDTQYF. As DNA, the CDR3 is TGTGCCAGCAGTTTTAGCGGGAGCCCTGATACGCAGTATTTT.

The chain combines TRBV21-1 with TRBJ1-5. TRBV21-1 corresponds to a pseudogene. CDR3 size: 15 residues. CDR3 loop: CASSQRGNSNQPQHF. The CDR3 DNA reads as TGTGCCAGCAGCCAACGGGGAAACAGCAATCAGCCCCAGCATTTT.

The chain is built from TRBV7-2 and TRBJ1-2; possibly TRBD1 for D (6 bases). Germline CDR1 reads SGHTA; CDR2 reads FQGNSA. CDR3 size: 12 residues. Trimming pared 4 bases from V and 4 bases from J, leaving 7 bases between. The CDR3 reads CASSWGLYGYTF. DNA for the CDR3: TGTGCCAGCAGCTGGGGGCTCTATGGCTACACCTTC.

The chain employs TRBV2 and TRBJ2-1; possibly TRBD2 for D (6 bases). Germline CDR1 is SNHLY and CDR2 is FYNNEI. The CDR3 has 13 amino acids. Trimming pared 6 bases from V and 12 bases from J, leaving 18 bases between. The CDR3 DNA follows: TGTGCCAGCAGCCAAAATCAGGCAGCGGGGCAGTTCTTC. Translation: CASSQNQAAGQFF.

This chain uses TRBV6-6 with TRBJ1-5; D call uncertain. Germline lookup yields CDR1 MNHNY and CDR2 SVGAGI (reference sequence). This CDR3 is built from 19 residues. Trimming pared 5 bases from V and 5 bases from J, leaving 28 bases between. CDR3 sequence reads: CASSLSGSGYSSKYQPQHF. The CDR3 DNA sequence: TGTGCCAGCAGTCTCAGCGGCAGCGGATATTCTTCTAAATATCAGCCCCAGCATTTT.

The V call is TRBV6-2 or TRBV6-3, the J call TRBJ1-1; D gene unclear. Trimming removed 5 bases from V and 4 bases from J, with 11 bases in between. The CDR3 runs 13 residues. Germline CDR1 MNHEY, CDR2 SVGEGT. The CDR3 loop reads CASSAPSGTEAFF. CDR3 DNA sequence: TGTGCCAGCAGTGCCCCATCCGGCACTGAAGCTTTCTTT.

The chain employs TRBV9 and TRBJ2-3, with 7 bases aligning to TRBD1. Germline-derived CDR1 and CDR2 are SGDLS and YYNGEE. The CDR3 covers 16 residues. The ends lost 6 bases at V and 4 bases at J; junction bases unmatched: 14. CDR3 nucleotide sequence: TGTGCCAGCAACCAGAGAGGGGGCGGATCACCAGATACGCAGTATTTT. It codes for CASNQRGGGSPDTQYF.

The V gene is TRBV6-1, the J gene TRBJ1-2; possibly TRBD1 for D (6 bases). V dropped 2 bases and J dropped 8 bases, with 12 bases sitting between them. CDR1 and CDR2 (germline): MNHNS, SASEGT. CDR3 length: 13 residues. This CDR3 is CASSEQPGGGYTF. CDR3 DNA sequence: TGTGCCAGCAGTGAACAACCGGGGGGCGGCTACACCTTC.

The CDR3 DNA reads TGTGCCAGCAGTCCACTACTAGGACTGGGCGAGCAGTACTTC. It translates to CASSPLLGLGEQYF. The chain combines TRBV27 with TRBJ2-7, with D perhaps matching TRBD2 (5 bases). Germline values: CDR1 MNHEY, CDR2 SMNVEV (reference sequence). Trimming removed 5 bases from V and 6 bases from J, with 17 bases in between. The CDR3 spans 14 residues.

The J gene is TRBJ1-1, the V gene TRBV5-1; D possibly corresponds to TRBD1 (5 bases). The V gene lost 1 base and the J gene lost 3 bases, with 7 bases spanning the gap. Per germline, CDR1 SGHRS and CDR2 YFSETQ. CDR3 size: 13 residues. The CDR3 DNA reads as TGCGCCAGCAGCTTGAAACAGGACACTGAAGCTTTCTTT. Translated, it gives CASSLKQDTEAFF. Full variable domain (missing parts from reference TRBV5-1 and TRBJ1-1): KAGVTQTPRYLIKTRGQQVTLSCSPISGHRSVSWYQQTPGQGLQFLFEYFSETQRNKGNFPGRFSGRQFSNSRSEMNVSTLELGDSALYLCASSLKQDTEAFFGQGTRLTVV.

The rearrangement uses TRBV11-3 and TRBJ1-1; D gene uncertain. Germline V gene sequence: CDR1 SGHNT, CDR2 YENEEA. V was shortened by 5 bases and J by 1 base, with 11 bases between the two germline ends. The CDR3 runs to 14 residues. The CDR3 spells CASSQNAGNTEAFF. CDR3 bases: TGTGCCAGCAGCCAAAATGCAGGGAACACTGAAGCTTTCTTT.

This chain uses TRBV3-1 (or the pseudogene TRBV3-2) with TRBJ2-2; 10 bases align to TRBD1. CDR1 is LGHDT and CDR2 is YNNKEL in the germline V gene (reference sequence). The CDR3 is 15 amino acids. V trimming: 5 bases; J trimming: 4 bases; junction bases outside the gene matches: 4. In nucleotides, the CDR3 is TGTGCCAGCAGCGACAGGGGGCTGGTCACCGGGGAGCTGTTTTTT. Translating gives CASSDRGLVTGELFF.

The chain is built from TRBV2 and TRBJ1-4, with a possible D match to TRBD1 (5 bases). V was cut by 6 bases and J by 4 bases, with 21 bases left in between. The germline CDR1 and CDR2 sequences are SNHLY and FYNNEI. The CDR3 is 17 amino acids. This CDR3 is CASRPEGTGSSNEKLFF. The CDR3 region has the DNA TGTGCCAGCAGGCCAGAAGGGACCGGGAGTAGTAATGAAAAACTGTTTTTT.